Shown below are 5 T cell receptor beta chains from a single sample sequenced in a study of T cells in Graves' hyperthyroidism and ophthalmopathy. The TCR beta CDR3 regions underwent amplification using RNA transcripts as the source. The primer set for the first-round RT-PCR of the TCR CDR3 was HTBI. TCRdb re-derived calls from the multiplex PCR reads in MiXCR, one entry per CDR3 protein. The table has some 530,000 distinct CDR3 sequences, 22% seen once. Source material: blood. The origin of the receptors is a woman aged 70-85 years with Graves' ophthalmopathy.

The chain carries TRBV3-1 and TRBJ2-1; no firm D call. Per germline, CDR1 LGHDT and CDR2 YNNKEL (reference sequence). Trimming left V 3 bases short and J 8 bases short, with 17 bases between. This CDR3 region has 15 residues. The CDR3 here is CASSQPLLQADEQFF. The DNA of the CDR3 is TGTGCCAGCAGCCAGCCCCTCCTCCAGGCCGATGAGCAGTTCTTC.

This clonotype was observed a handful of times. This chain joins TRBV18 and TRBJ2-1; D is possibly TRBD1 (5 bases). Germline V gene sequence: CDR1 KGHSH, CDR2 LQKENI. The CDR3 totals 13 residues. With 3 bases removed from V and 7 bases from J, the gap between germline ends came to 10 bases. CDR3 nucleotide sequence: TGTGCCAGCTCACCGGGCAGGGCTAATGAGCAGTTCTTC. Amino acids: CASSPGRANEQFF.

This clonotype was seen repeatedly, ten times or more. This chain joins TRBV28 and TRBJ2-1; D perhaps matches TRBD1 (5 bases). The CDR3 spans 13 residues. The V end lost 6 bases, the J end lost 0 bases, and 6 bases lay between the germline ends. Looked up from germline, CDR1 is MDHEN and CDR2 is SYDVKM. CDR3 protein: CASRRGSYNEQFF. The CDR3 region has the DNA TGTGCCAGCAGAAGGGGCTCCTACAATGAGCAGTTCTTC.

This rearrangement joins TRBV7-9 to TRBJ2-3, with D possibly matching TRBD2 (6 bases). The ends were cut back, 1 base at V and 1 base at J, with 9 bases in the middle. The CDR3 length is 15 residues. Germline V gives CDR1 SEHNR, CDR2 FQNEAQ (reference sequence). In nucleotides, the CDR3 is TGTGCCAGCAGCTTAGTGGCGGGGCGCACAGATACGCAGTATTTT. It translates to CASSLVAGRTDTQYF.

J is TRBJ2-3 and V is TRBV10-1; 7 bases agree with TRBD2. Unmatched junction bases numbered 6, after V lost 3 bases and J lost 3 bases. Per the germline V gene, CDR1 is WNHNN and CDR2 is SYGVQD (reference sequence). The CDR3 totals 15 residues. This CDR3 is CASSDGLVGTDTQYF. DNA of the CDR3: TGCGCCAGCAGTGATGGACTAGTCGGGACAGATACGCAGTATTTT.